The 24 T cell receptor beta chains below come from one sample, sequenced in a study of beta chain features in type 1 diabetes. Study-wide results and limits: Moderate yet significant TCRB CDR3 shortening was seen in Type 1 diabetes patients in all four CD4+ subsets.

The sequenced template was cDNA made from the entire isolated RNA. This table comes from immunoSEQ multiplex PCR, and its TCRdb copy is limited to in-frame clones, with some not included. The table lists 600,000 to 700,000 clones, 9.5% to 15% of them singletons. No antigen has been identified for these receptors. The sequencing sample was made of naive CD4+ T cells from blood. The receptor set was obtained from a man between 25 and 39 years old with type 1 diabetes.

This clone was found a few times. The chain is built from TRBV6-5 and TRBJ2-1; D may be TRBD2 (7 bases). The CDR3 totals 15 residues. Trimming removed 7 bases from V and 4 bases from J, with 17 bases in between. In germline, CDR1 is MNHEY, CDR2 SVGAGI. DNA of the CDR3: TGTGCCAGCACCCAAGGGGGGGGCCAATACAATGAGCAGTTCTTC. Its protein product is CASTQGGGQYNEQFF.

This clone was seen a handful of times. CDR3: CSVLGGANTGELFF. The CDR3 bases are TGCAGCGTCCTTGGGGGGGCGAACACCGGGGAGCTGTTTTTT. The rearrangement links TRBV29-1 to TRBJ2-2; 7 nucleotides align to TRBD2. V trimming: 6 bases; J trimming: 0 bases; junction bases outside the gene matches: 4. The CDR3 spans 14 residues. Germline V gives CDR1 SQVTM, CDR2 ANQGSEA.

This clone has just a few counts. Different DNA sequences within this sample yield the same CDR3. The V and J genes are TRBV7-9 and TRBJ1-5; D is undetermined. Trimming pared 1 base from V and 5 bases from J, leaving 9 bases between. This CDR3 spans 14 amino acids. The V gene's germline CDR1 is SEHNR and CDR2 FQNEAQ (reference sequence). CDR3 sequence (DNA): TGTGCCAGCAGCTTAGACCGGCCAGATCAGCCCCAGCATTTT. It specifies CASSLDRPDQPQHF.

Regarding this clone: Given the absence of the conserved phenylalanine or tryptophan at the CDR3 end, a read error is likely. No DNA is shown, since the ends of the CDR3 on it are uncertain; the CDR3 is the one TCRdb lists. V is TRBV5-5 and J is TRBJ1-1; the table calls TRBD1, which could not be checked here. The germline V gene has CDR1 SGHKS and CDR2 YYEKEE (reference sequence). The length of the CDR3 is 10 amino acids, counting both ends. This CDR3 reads CASSWRGQPG.

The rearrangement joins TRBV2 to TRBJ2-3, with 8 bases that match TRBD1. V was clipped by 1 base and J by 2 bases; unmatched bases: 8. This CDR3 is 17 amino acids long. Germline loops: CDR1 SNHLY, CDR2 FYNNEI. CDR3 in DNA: TGTGCCAGCAGTGAAGTTCGGCAGGGGGCGGCCACAGATACGCAGTATTTT. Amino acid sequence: CASSEVRQGAATDTQYF.

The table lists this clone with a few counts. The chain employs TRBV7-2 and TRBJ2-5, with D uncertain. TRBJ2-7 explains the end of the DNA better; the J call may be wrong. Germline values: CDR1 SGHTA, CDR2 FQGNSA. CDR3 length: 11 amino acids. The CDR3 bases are TGTGCCAGCAGTCTTTCCTACGAGCAGTACTTC. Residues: CASSLSYEQYF.

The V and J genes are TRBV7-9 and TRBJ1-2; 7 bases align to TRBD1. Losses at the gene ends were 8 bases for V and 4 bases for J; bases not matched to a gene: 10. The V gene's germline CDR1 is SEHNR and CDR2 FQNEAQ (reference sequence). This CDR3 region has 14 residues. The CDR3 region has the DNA TGTGCCAGCGGGGGGGACAGCACCCCCTATGGCTACACCTTC. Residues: CASGGDSTPYGYTF.

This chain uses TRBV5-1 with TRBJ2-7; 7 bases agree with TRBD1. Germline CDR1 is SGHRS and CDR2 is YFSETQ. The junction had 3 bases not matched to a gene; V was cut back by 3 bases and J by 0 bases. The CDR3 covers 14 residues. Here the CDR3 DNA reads TGCGCCAGCAGCTCAGGGGGAAGCTCCTACGAGCAGTACTTC. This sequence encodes CASSSGGSSYEQYF.

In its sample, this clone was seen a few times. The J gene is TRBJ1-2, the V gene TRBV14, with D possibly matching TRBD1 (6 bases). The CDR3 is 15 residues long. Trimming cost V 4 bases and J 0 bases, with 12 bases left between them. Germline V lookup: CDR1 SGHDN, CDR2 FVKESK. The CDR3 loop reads CASSPGQPTNYGYTF. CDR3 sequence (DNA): TGTGCCAGCAGCCCGGGACAACCTACTAACTATGGCTACACCTTC.

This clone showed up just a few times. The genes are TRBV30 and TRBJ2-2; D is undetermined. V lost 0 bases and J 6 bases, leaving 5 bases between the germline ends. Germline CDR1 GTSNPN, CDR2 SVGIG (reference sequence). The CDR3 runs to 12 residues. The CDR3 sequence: CAWSVSPGELFF. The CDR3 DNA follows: TGTGCCTGGAGTGTAAGCCCCGGGGAGCTGTTTTTT.

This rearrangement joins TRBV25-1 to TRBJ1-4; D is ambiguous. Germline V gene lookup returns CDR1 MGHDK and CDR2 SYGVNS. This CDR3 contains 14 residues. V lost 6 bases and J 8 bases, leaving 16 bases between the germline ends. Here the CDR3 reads CASREGGGEEKLFF. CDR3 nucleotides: TGTGCCAGCAGAGAGGGTGGCGGGGAAGAAAAACTGTTTTTT.

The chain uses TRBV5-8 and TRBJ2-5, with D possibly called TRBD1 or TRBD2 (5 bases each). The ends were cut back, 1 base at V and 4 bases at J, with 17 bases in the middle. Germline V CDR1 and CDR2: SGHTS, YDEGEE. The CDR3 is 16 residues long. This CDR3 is CASSLPYGAPSETQYF. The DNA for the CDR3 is TGTGCCAGCAGCTTGCCCTACGGGGCGCCGTCAGAGACCCAGTACTTC.

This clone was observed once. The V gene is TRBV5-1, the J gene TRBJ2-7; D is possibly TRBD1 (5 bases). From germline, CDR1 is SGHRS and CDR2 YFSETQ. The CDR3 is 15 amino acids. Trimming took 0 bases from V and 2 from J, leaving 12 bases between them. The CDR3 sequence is CASSLEGRATYEQYF. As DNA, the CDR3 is TGCGCCAGCAGCTTGGAGGGCAGGGCTACCTACGAGCAGTACTTC.

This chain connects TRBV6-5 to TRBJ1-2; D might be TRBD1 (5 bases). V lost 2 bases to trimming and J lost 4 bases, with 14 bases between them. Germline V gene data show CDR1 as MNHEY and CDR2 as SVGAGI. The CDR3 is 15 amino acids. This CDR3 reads CASSYGAGQAYGYTF. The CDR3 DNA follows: TGTGCCAGCAGTTACGGTGCAGGGCAGGCCTATGGCTACACCTTC.

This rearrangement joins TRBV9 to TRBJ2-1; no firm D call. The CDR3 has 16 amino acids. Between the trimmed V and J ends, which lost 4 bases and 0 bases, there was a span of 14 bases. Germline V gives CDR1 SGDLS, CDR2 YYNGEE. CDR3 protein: CASSTQIYISYNEQFF. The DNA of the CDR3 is TGTGCCAGCAGCACTCAGATATACATCTCCTACAATGAGCAGTTCTTC.

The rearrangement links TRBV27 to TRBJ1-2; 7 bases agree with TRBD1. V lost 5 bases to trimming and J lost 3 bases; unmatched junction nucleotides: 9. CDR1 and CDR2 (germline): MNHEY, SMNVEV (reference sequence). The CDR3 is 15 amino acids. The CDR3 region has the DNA TGTGCCAGCAGTCAAGCTCGGGACAGCCACTATGGCTACACCTTC. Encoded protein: CASSQARDSHYGYTF.

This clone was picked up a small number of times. CDR3 residues: CASSQDFRTASYGYTF. CDR3 sequence (DNA): TGCGCCAGCAGCCAAGATTTCAGGACAGCCAGTTATGGCTACACCTTC. This rearrangement joins TRBV4-1 to TRBJ1-2, with a tentative D call TRBD1 (6 bases). Trimming took 0 bases from V and 5 from J, leaving 16 bases between them. The CDR3 sequence is 16 residues long. Germline assignment: CDR1 MGHRA and CDR2 YSYEKL.

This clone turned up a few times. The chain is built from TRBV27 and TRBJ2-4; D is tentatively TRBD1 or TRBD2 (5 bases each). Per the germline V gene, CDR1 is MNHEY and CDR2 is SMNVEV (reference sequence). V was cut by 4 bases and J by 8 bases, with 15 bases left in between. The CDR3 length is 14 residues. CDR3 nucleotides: TGTGCCAGCAGTTCCGAACGGGGCGTCTACATTCAGTACTTC. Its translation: CASSSERGVYIQYF.

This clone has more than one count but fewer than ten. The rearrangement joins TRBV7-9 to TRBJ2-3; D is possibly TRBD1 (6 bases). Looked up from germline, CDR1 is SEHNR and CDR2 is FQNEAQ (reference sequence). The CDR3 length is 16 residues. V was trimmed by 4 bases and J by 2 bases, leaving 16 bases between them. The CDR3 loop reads CASSSKTGVLTDTQYF. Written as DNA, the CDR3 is TGTGCCAGCAGCTCCAAGACAGGCGTCCTCACAGATACGCAGTATTTT.

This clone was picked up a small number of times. The CDR3 nucleotides read TGCAGCGTTGATACGGACAGAAACACCATATATTTT. Translating gives CSVDTDRNTIYF. The rearrangement links TRBV29-1 to TRBJ1-3; a possible D gene is TRBD1 (5 bases). The germline V and J ends were trimmed by 3 bases and 5 bases, with 8 bases remaining between them. The CDR3 sequence is 12 residues long. CDR1 and CDR2 from the germline V gene are SQVTM and ANQGSEA.

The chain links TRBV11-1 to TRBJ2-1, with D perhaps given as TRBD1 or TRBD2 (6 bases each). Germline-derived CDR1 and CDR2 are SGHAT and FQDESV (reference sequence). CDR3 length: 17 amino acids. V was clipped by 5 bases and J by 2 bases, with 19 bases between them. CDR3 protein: CASSQLMGGSTYNEQFF. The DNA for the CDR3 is TGTGCCAGCAGCCAACTTATGGGGGGCTCCACCTACAATGAGCAGTTCTTC.

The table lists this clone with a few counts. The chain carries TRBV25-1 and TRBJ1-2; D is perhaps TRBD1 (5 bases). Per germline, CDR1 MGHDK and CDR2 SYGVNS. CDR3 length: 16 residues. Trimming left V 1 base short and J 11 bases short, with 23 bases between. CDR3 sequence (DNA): TGTGCCAGCAGTGAATCAGAAGGCAAGGGGCCCGGTCGATACACCTTC. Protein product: CASSESEGKGPGRYTF.

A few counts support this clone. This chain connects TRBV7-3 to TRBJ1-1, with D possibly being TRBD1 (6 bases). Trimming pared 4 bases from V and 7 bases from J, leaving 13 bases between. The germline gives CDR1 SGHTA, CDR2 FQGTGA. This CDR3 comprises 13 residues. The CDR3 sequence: CASSSQGPGEAFF. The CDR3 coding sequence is TGTGCCAGCAGCTCCCAGGGGCCAGGTGAAGCTTTCTTT.

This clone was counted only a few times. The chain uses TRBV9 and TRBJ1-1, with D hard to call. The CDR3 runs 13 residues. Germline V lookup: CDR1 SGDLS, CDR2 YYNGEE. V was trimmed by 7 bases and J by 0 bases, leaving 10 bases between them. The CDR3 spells CASGNQMNTEAFF. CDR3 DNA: TGTGCCAGCGGGAACCAAATGAACACTGAAGCTTTCTTT.